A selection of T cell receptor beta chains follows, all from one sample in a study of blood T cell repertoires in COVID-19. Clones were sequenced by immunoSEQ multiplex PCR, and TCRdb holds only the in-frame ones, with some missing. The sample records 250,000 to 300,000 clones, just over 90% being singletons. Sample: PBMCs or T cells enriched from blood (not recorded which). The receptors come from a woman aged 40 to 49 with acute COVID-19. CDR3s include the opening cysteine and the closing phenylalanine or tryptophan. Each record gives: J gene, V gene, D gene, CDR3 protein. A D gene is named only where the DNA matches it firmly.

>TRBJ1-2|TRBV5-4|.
CASSFPGYGNYGYTF
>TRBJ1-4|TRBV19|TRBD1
CASSLGQTNEKLFF
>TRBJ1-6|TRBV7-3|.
CASSRAGPNSPLHF
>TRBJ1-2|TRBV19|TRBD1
CASSIDEGTGYYGYTF
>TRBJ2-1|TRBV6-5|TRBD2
CASSIYSGGRKFF
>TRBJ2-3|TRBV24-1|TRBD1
CATSDFPRQGATDTQYF
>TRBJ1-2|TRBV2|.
CASSEVVTYGYTF
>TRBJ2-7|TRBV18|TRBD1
CASSLQGPYEQYF
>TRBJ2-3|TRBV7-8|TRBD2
CASSLDGGGSTDTQYF
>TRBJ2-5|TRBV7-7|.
CASSLSGARVRETQYF
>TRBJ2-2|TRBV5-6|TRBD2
CASSFRDYNTGELFF
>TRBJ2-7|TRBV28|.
CASGTPRGRDYEQYF
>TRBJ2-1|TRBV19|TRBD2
CASSLSGRGAYNEQFF
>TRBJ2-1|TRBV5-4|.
CASSPGQLSYNEQFF
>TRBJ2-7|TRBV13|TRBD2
CASSLGGLAGISYEQYF
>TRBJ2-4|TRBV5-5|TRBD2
CASSFNSGKAKNIQYF
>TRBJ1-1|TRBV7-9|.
CASSLGVGAFF
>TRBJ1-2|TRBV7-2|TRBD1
CASSYTTGPTLGYTF
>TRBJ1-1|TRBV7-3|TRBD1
CASSSQGGNTEAFF
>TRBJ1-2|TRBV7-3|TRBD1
CASSPDRGIGYTF
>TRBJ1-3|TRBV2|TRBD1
CASCPTGVSGNTIYF
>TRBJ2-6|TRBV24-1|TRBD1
CATSLSGTGGPSGANVLTF
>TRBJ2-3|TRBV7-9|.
CASSFPGGTDTQYF
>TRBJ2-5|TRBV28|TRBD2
CASSFPTLAGGVRGPETQYF
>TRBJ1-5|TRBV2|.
CASSEDGNQPQHF
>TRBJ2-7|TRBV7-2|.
CASSFSVITYEQYF
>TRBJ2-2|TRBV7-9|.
CASSLTMGAGGELFF
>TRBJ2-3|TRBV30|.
CAWSVRWEKLDTQYF
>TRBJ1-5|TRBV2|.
CASSAQINQPQHF
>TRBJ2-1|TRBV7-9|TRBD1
CASSLAGTGGMDNEQFF
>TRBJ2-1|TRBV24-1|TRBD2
CATSGGTSSYNEQFF
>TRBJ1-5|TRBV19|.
CASSIQGSNQPQHF
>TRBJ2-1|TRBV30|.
CAWSAGRGNYNEQFF
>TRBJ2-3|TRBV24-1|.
CATSLGRGYTDTQYF
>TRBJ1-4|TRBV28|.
CASSLVANNEKLFF
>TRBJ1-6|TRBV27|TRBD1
CASSLRGPLKGEASYNSPLHF
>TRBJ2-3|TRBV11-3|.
CASSLEPSADTQYF
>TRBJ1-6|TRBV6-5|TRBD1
CASSYSRDRGSPLHF
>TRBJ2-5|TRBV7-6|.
CASSSLQRPSQETQYF
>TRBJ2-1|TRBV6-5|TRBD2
CASSQLAAPYNEQFF
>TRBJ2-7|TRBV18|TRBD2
CASSPLAGARDEQYF
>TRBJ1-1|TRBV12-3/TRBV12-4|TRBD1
CASSGTGRYAFF
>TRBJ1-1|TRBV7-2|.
CASSLQGRNTEAFF
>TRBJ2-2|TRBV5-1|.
CASSFEWEATGELFF
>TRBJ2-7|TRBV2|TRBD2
CASREATGGYEQYF